This passage covers 28 T cell receptor beta chains from one sample sequenced in a study of OX40 agonist ivuxolimab in advanced cancers. Sequencing was performed with immunoSEQ multiplex PCR; in TCRdb, only in-frame clones are kept and a portion is missing. The repertoire holds 90,000 to 150,000 clones, with roughly nine tenths as singletons. The material sequenced was CD4+ or CD8+ T cells sorted from blood, taken in a trial of the OX40 agonist ivuxolimab. Source of these receptors: an adult with an advanced solid tumor such as melanoma, head and neck, liver or kidney cancer.

The J gene is TRBJ1-4, the V gene TRBV7-9, with 9 positions matching TRBD1. The CDR3 has 15 amino acids. Trimming cost V 5 bases and J 7 bases; bases outside gene matches: 8. Looked up from germline, CDR1 is SEHNR and CDR2 is FQNEAQ (reference sequence). The CDR3 DNA reads as TGTGCCAGCAGCGTAACAGGGGGCAATGGTGAAAAACTGTTTTTT. Its translation is CASSVTGGNGEKLFF.

This chain uses TRBV15 with TRBJ1-1; D is undetermined. Trimming stripped 1 base from V and 0 bases from J, with 9 bases between. CDR1 is LNHNV and CDR2 is YYDKDF in the germline V gene (reference sequence). CDR3 size: 15 residues. This CDR3 reads CATSRVRTMNTEAFF. CDR3 DNA: TGTGCCACCAGCAGAGTACGAACCATGAACACTGAAGCTTTCTTT.

The chain carries TRBV4-3 and TRBJ2-1; D is perhaps TRBD1 or TRBD2 (5 bases each). Between the trimmed V and J ends, which lost 1 base and 9 bases, there was a span of 16 bases. CDR3 length equals 15 residues. Germline CDR1 and CDR2: LGHNA and YSLEER. In nucleotides, the CDR3 is TGCGCCAGCAGCCAAGGAGGGGCTAGGTTCAGTGAGCAGTTCTTC. This gives the protein CASSQGGARFSEQFF.

The gene calls are TRBV9 and TRBJ1-4; D call uncertain. The CDR3 is made up of 14 amino acids. V lost 0 bases, J lost 6 bases, and 9 bases lay in between. Germline values: CDR1 SGDLS, CDR2 YYNGEE. The CDR3 reads CASSVGRRDEKLFF. Written as DNA, the CDR3 is TGTGCCAGCAGCGTAGGACGGCGGGATGAAAAACTGTTTTTT.

A note on this clone: Because the CDR3's place on the DNA is in doubt, the DNA is left out and the CDR3 is given as listed by TCRdb. V gene TRBV28 combines with J gene TRBJ2-2; the DNA was not compared with TRBD2, the D call given in the table. The CDR3 extends over 13 residues, inclusive of both ends. The germline gives CDR1 MDHEN, CDR2 SYDVKM. This CDR3 is CASSSSNTGELFF.

The chain uses TRBV18 and TRBJ2-3; 7 bases map to TRBD1. This CDR3 contains 14 residues. The V gene's germline CDR1 is KGHSH and CDR2 LQKENI. The trim removed 6 bases at V and 1 base at J, leaving 4 bases unmatched. CDR3 sequence reads: CASSLGQGTDTQYF. In DNA, the CDR3 is TGTGCCAGCTCCCTCGGACAGGGCACAGATACGCAGTATTTT.

The chain carries TRBV9 and TRBJ1-1; no definite D call. With 4 bases removed from V and 0 bases from J, the gap between germline ends came to 10 bases. This CDR3 is 14 amino acids long. Germline CDR1 and CDR2: SGDLS and YYNGEE. CDR3: CASSLDTVNTEAFF. In DNA form, the CDR3 reads TGTGCCAGCAGCTTAGACACGGTGAACACTGAAGCTTTCTTT.

The count of this clone is one. J is TRBJ1-1 and V is TRBV28; no reliable D call. The germline V and J ends were trimmed by 3 bases and 1 base, with 6 bases remaining between them. CDR3 length equals 13 residues. The germline V gene encodes CDR1 MDHEN and CDR2 SYDVKM. The DNA of the CDR3 is TGTGCCAGCAGTTTGGACCAGAACACTGAAGCTTTCTTT. Its protein product is CASSLDQNTEAFF.

This clone appeared once. This rearrangement joins TRBV7-2 to TRBJ2-5; D ambiguous. The V gene lost 2 bases and the J gene lost 1 base, with 5 bases spanning the gap. CDR1 and CDR2 (germline): SGHTA, FQGNSA. This CDR3 comprises 13 residues. CDR3 nucleotides: TGTGCCAGCAGCTTAATGGGCCAAGAGACCCAGTACTTC. Translating it yields CASSLMGQETQYF.

The rearrangement links TRBV27 to TRBJ2-1; 7 bases agree with TRBD2. The CDR3 sequence is 15 residues long. Germline V lookup: CDR1 MNHEY, CDR2 SMNVEV (reference sequence). The ends lost 8 bases at V and 5 bases at J; junction bases unmatched: 12. CDR3 sequence reads: CASYPIRGRDNEQFF. CDR3 nucleotide sequence: TGTGCCAGCTATCCGATCCGGGGGAGGGACAATGAGCAGTTCTTC.

V is TRBV11-2 and J is TRBJ2-5, with 12 positions matching TRBD1. The CDR3 covers 15 residues. Germline loops: CDR1 SGHAT, CDR2 FQNNGV. The J segment lost 3 bases and the V segment lost 5 bases, leaving 4 bases of the junction unmatched. CDR3 region: CASSLGTGGKETQYF. CDR3 in DNA: TGTGCCAGCAGCCTGGGGACAGGGGGCAAAGAGACCCAGTACTTC.

V and J are TRBV4-3 and TRBJ2-5; no definite D call. V was cut by 4 bases and J by 6 bases, with 12 bases left in between. This CDR3 is built from 13 residues. The germline V gene encodes CDR1 LGHNA and CDR2 YSLEER. The CDR3 region is CASSPSVGKTQYF. CDR3 DNA: TGCGCCAGCAGCCCATCAGTGGGGAAGACCCAGTACTTC.

The V call is TRBV28, the J call TRBJ2-7; D assignment may be TRBD1 or TRBD2 (5 bases each). This CDR3 comprises 15 residues. Trimming pared 7 bases from V and 3 bases from J, leaving 19 bases between. Germline CDR1 MDHEN, CDR2 SYDVKM. The DNA of the CDR3 is TGTGCCAGCACCCCGGGGCTCCCCTCCTTCTACGAGCAGTACTTC. It encodes CASTPGLPSFYEQYF.

The rearrangement joins TRBV15 to TRBJ2-7; 9 nucleotides line up with TRBD1. Germline values: CDR1 LNHNV, CDR2 YYDKDF (reference sequence). The CDR3 runs to 15 residues. V was clipped by 6 bases and J by 7 bases; unmatched bases: 13. CDR3 coding DNA: TGTGCCACCAGTGATGGTACAGGGGGCGCGTGGGAGCAGTACTTC. Its translation is CATSDGTGGAWEQYF. The full variable domain, rest sourced from reference TRBV15 and TRBJ2-7, is DAMVIQNPRYQVTQFGKPVTLSCSQTLNHNVMYWYQQKSSQAPKLLFHYYDKDFNNEADTPDNFQSRRPNTSFCFLDIRSPGLGDTAMYLCATSDGTGGAWEQYFGPGTRLTVT.

This sequence joins TRBV19 and TRBJ2-1; D ambiguous. The V gene lost 1 base and the J gene lost 7 bases, with 8 bases spanning the gap. CDR3 length equals 13 residues. From germline, CDR1 is LNHDA and CDR2 SQIVND (reference sequence). As DNA, the CDR3 is TGTGCCAGTAGTATAGGGGGTATAAATGAGCAGTTCTTC. It codes for CASSIGGINEQFF.

The chain has TRBV5-1 and TRBJ2-5, with D maybe TRBD1 (5 bases). The germline gives CDR1 SGHRS, CDR2 YFSETQ. This CDR3 comprises 15 residues. With 2 bases removed from V and 4 bases from J, the gap between germline ends came to 15 bases. CDR3 protein: CASSFQGDSLETQYF. The DNA of the CDR3 is TGCGCCAGCAGCTTCCAGGGTGACTCCTTAGAGACCCAGTACTTC.

This chain joins TRBV6-4 and TRBJ2-3; D is unclear. Germline CDR1 and CDR2: MRHNA and SNTAGT. Trimming removed 6 bases at V and 0 bases at J, with 13 bases between. This CDR3 has 15 amino acids. Here the CDR3 reads CASSPEAASTDTQYF. In DNA, the CDR3 is TGTGCCAGCAGCCCCGAGGCCGCTAGCACAGATACGCAGTATTTT.

The chain links TRBV6-6 to TRBJ1-4; no clear D. The CDR3 has 15 amino acids. Germline CDR1 is MNHNY and CDR2 is SVGAGI (reference sequence). V lost 4 bases and J lost 7, with 16 bases in between. In nucleotides, the CDR3 is TGTGCCAGCAGTTCCCCGACATCACGAGGTGAAAAACTGTTTTTT. This encodes CASSSPTSRGEKLFF.

The chain couples TRBV2 to TRBJ2-3, with TRBD2 as a possible D gene (5 bases). The CDR3 length is 13 residues. V lost 2 bases and J 8 bases, leaving 11 bases between the germline ends. Germline CDR1 is SNHLY and CDR2 is FYNNEI. CDR3 nucleotides: TGTGCCAGCAGTGAAAACCGGCTAGCTACGCAGTATTTT. Translated: CASSENRLATQYF. The whole variable domain, remainder taken from reference TRBV2 and TRBJ2-3, is EPEVTQTPSHQVTQMGQEVILRCVPISNHLYFYWYRQILGQKVEFLVSFYNNEISEKSEIFDDQFSVERPDGSNFTLKIRSTKLEDSAMYFCASSENRLATQYFGPGTRLTVL.

V and J are TRBV28 and TRBJ1-2, with a tentative D call TRBD1 (5 bases). Germline loops: CDR1 MDHEN, CDR2 SYDVKM. This CDR3 comprises 14 residues. V lost 9 bases and J 0 bases, leaving 14 bases between the germline ends. The CDR3 loop is CASREGAANYGYTF. DNA for the CDR3: TGTGCCAGTCGCGAAGGGGCCGCTAACTATGGCTACACCTTC.

V is TRBV4-2 and J is TRBJ2-3, with 7 bases aligning to TRBD2. Unmatched junction bases numbered 6, after V lost 1 base and J lost 2 bases. CDR3 length: 16 amino acids. Germline V gene lookup returns CDR1 LGHNA and CDR2 YNFKEQ. CDR3 nucleotide sequence: TGTGCCAGCAGCCAAGGGGCGAGCGGGGTCACAGATACGCAGTATTTT. Encoded protein: CASSQGASGVTDTQYF.

The chain uses TRBV9 and TRBJ2-2; tentative D call: TRBD1 (6 bases). This CDR3 has 14 residues. The germline V gene encodes CDR1 SGDLS and CDR2 YYNGEE. V was cut by 5 bases and J by 0 bases, with 8 bases left in between. The CDR3 here is CASRGATNTGELFF. As DNA, the CDR3 is TGTGCCAGCAGGGGGGCGACGAACACCGGGGAGCTGTTTTTT. Full variable domain (missing parts from reference TRBV9 and TRBJ2-2): DSGVTQTPKHLITATGQRVTLRCSPRSGDLSVYWYQQSLDQGLQFLIQYYNGEERAKGNILERFSAQQFPDLHSELNLSSLELGDSALYFCASRGATNTGELFFGEGSRLTVL.

V gene TRBV6-6 combines with J gene TRBJ2-1; D is uncertain. Deletions cut 3 bases from V and 9 bases from J, with 0 bases between. Per germline, CDR1 MNHNY and CDR2 SVGAGI (reference sequence). The CDR3 consists of 9 residues. This CDR3 is CASSYEQFF. The CDR3 DNA is TGTGCCAGCAGTTATGAGCAGTTCTTC.

This clone has only a few counts. The chain employs TRBV5-5 and TRBJ1-2; perhaps TRBD1 as D (5 bases). In germline, CDR1 is SGHKS, CDR2 YYEKEE (reference sequence). This CDR3 is 15 amino acids long. Trimming cost V 1 base and J 2 bases, with 12 bases left between them. The CDR3 DNA sequence: TGTGCCAGCAGCTTGCAAGGGGCACCCAACTATGGCTACACCTTC. Translation gives CASSLQGAPNYGYTF.

This chain uses TRBV30 with TRBJ1-4; TRBD1 might be the D (5 bases). The CDR3 runs to 15 residues. Trimming shortened V by 0 bases and J by 1 base, and 9 bases separated the two germline ends. Germline CDR1 is GTSNPN and CDR2 is SVGIG (reference sequence). CDR3 in amino acids: CAWSVRGITNEKLFF. CDR3 sequence (DNA): TGTGCCTGGAGTGTACGGGGGATAACTAATGAAAAACTGTTTTTT.

This rearrangement joins TRBV27 to TRBJ1-2; D possibly corresponds to TRBD1 (5 bases). CDR1 and CDR2 (germline): MNHEY, SMNVEV (reference sequence). V gave up 2 bases and J gave up 4 bases, with 17 bases separating them. This CDR3 comprises 16 residues. The CDR3 loop is CASSLTGAGKGYGYTF. CDR3 DNA sequence: TGTGCCAGCAGTTTAACCGGGGCAGGGAAGGGCTATGGCTACACCTTC.

This clone was seen more than once but under ten times. V gene TRBV20-1 combines with J gene TRBJ1-3; D remains unclear. There are 11 residues in the CDR3. Trimming stripped 1 base from V and 8 bases from J, with 6 bases between. CDR1 is DFQATT, CDR2 SNEGSKA, per germline (reference sequence). The CDR3 sequence: CSARVIDTIYF. CDR3 in DNA: TGCAGTGCTAGAGTTATCGACACCATATATTTT.

This chain connects TRBV7-9 to TRBJ1-5, with D perhaps TRBD1 (5 bases). There are 14 residues in the CDR3. Germline CDR1 SEHNR, CDR2 FQNEAQ (reference sequence). V was shortened by 5 bases and J by 0 bases, with 8 bases between the two germline ends. DNA for the CDR3: TGTGCCAGCAGCAAAGACAGTAGCAATCAGCCCCAGCATTTT. Its translation: CASSKDSSNQPQHF.